Below, 15 T cell receptor beta chains from the same sample are listed, as sequenced in a study of cytomegalovirus exposure and HLA in healthy donors. The primer mix had 60 Vbeta and 13 Jbeta primers. Assay used: immunoSEQ multiplex PCR; TCRdb lists only in-frame clones, some missing. The top ten clones hold 2.3% of a sample with over 85,000 clones, roughly 8.2% of them seen once. The material sequenced was PBMCs. The receptors were sampled from a man between 50 and 59 years old in good health and CMV-seronegative.

This sequence joins TRBV28 and TRBJ2-2; D is perhaps TRBD2 (5 bases). Per germline, CDR1 MDHEN and CDR2 SYDVKM. This CDR3 spans 15 amino acids. Trimming pared 9 bases from V and 0 bases from J, leaving 14 bases between. The chain's CDR3 is CASRYRGPNTGELFF. DNA for the CDR3: TGTGCCAGTCGATATCGAGGGCCGAACACCGGGGAGCTGTTTTTT.

This chain connects TRBV6-1 to TRBJ1-2, with D tentatively TRBD1 (6 bases). This CDR3 has 13 amino acids. V lost 2 bases, J lost 2 bases, and 6 bases lay in between. Looked up from germline, CDR1 is MNHNS and CDR2 is SASEGT. CDR3 bases: TGTGCCAGCAGTGAAAGGGGGAACTATGGCTACACCTTC. Its translation is CASSERGNYGYTF.

This clone came up a few times. The V and J genes are TRBV13 and TRBJ1-3; 8 bases line up with TRBD1. The CDR3 is 16 residues long. CDR1 and CDR2 (germline): PRHDT, FYEKMQ (reference sequence). Losses at the gene ends were 4 bases for V and 0 bases for J; bases not matched to a gene: 5. The CDR3 region has the DNA TGTGCCAGCAGCTCGGGACAGGCCTTCTCTGGAAACACCATATATTTT. Translating gives CASSSGQAFSGNTIYF.

The chain carries TRBV19 and TRBJ1-4; unclear D gene. This CDR3 region has 15 residues. Germline lookup yields CDR1 LNHDA and CDR2 SQIVND (reference sequence). The V gene lost 3 bases and the J gene lost 4 bases, with 12 bases spanning the gap. CDR3 region: CASSMRRGFNEKLFF. The DNA for the CDR3 is TGTGCCAGTAGTATGCGACGGGGTTTTAATGAAAAACTGTTTTTT.

V gene TRBV28 combines with J gene TRBJ2-7; 10 bases are a match to TRBD2. Per the germline V gene, CDR1 is MDHEN and CDR2 is SYDVKM. This CDR3 region has 16 residues. V lost 1 base and J lost 4; bases outside the gene matches: 7. CDR3 residues: CASSLYSSGSRYEQYF. The DNA of the CDR3 is TGTGCCAGCAGTTTATATTCTAGCGGGAGTCGGTACGAGCAGTACTTC.

This clone was found a few times. The chain uses TRBV18 and TRBJ2-2, with 10 bases that match TRBD2. The CDR3 extends over 18 amino acids. From germline, CDR1 is KGHSH and CDR2 LQKENI. V lost 5 bases to trimming and J lost 3 bases; unmatched junction nucleotides: 12. The CDR3 sequence is CASSSSGGGRKDTGELFF. The DNA of the CDR3 is TGTGCCAGCTCATCGAGCGGGGGGGGGAGAAAGGACACCGGGGAGCTGTTTTTT.

This rearrangement joins TRBV6-5 to TRBJ2-1; D perhaps matches TRBD1 (6 bases). Germline CDR1 reads MNHEY; CDR2 reads SVGAGI. The CDR3 extends over 15 amino acids. The V end was cut by 0 bases, the J end by 12 bases, with 18 bases between. The CDR3 reads CASSYSMGPRGGQFF. The CDR3 nucleotides read TGTGCCAGCAGTTACTCGATGGGGCCCAGAGGGGGGCAGTTCTTC.

DNA for the CDR3: TGTGCCATCGCGATTGGGACAGGGCAAGAGACCCAGTACTTC. Its protein product is CAIAIGTGQETQYF. The chain joins TRBV7-2 to TRBJ2-5; 9 bases are shared with TRBD1. There are 14 residues in the CDR3. Germline values: CDR1 SGHTA, CDR2 FQGNSA. V lost 10 bases to trimming and J lost 2 bases; unmatched junction nucleotides: 8.

This clone was detected a few times. This rearrangement joins TRBV6-6 to TRBJ1-3; D gene ambiguous. The CDR3 is 12 amino acids. Trimming removed 6 bases at V and 3 bases at J, with 6 bases between. Per germline, CDR1 MNHNY and CDR2 SVGAGI (reference sequence). The CDR3 nucleotides read TGTGCCAGCAGCCGCGATGGAAACACCATATATTTT. Protein product: CASSRDGNTIYF.

This clone was counted between two and nine times. V and J are TRBV4-2 and TRBJ2-2; unclear D gene. Between the trimmed V and J ends, which lost 4 bases and 0 bases, there was a span of 18 bases. In germline, CDR1 is LGHNA, CDR2 YNFKEQ. There are 18 residues in the CDR3. The chain's CDR3 is CASSPNHYGYANTGELFF. For the CDR3, the DNA is TGTGCCAGCAGCCCGAACCACTATGGATACGCGAACACCGGGGAGCTGTTTTTT.

The table lists this clone with a few counts. This CDR3 reads CASSYYGGNMNTEAFF. Here the CDR3 DNA reads TGTGCCAGCAGTTATTATGGCGGGAACATGAACACTGAAGCTTTCTTT. The rearrangement links TRBV6-5 to TRBJ1-1, with D unclear. Germline CDR1 is MNHEY and CDR2 is SVGAGI. V was cut by 3 bases and J by 0 bases, with 14 bases left in between. This CDR3 has 16 amino acids.

CDR3 amino acids: CASSEVAGLDYGYTF. The DNA of the CDR3 is TGTGCCAGCAGTGAAGTAGCAGGGCTGGACTATGGCTACACCTTC. The chain couples TRBV6-1 to TRBJ1-2; possibly TRBD1 for D (5 bases). The CDR3 length is 15 residues. The germline V and J ends were trimmed by 1 base and 3 bases, with 12 bases remaining between them. Germline V gene sequence: CDR1 MNHNS, CDR2 SASEGT.

This clone was detected a few times. J is TRBJ2-2 and V is TRBV11-2; maybe TRBD2 (5 bases). CDR3 length: 14 residues. Germline-derived CDR1 and CDR2 are SGHAT and FQNNGV. The V end lost 5 bases, the J end lost 7 bases, and 14 bases lay between the germline ends. The CDR3: CASSTRGQGGELFF. In nucleotides, the CDR3 is TGTGCCAGCAGCACTCGCGGGCAAGGCGGGGAGCTGTTTTTT.

A note on this clone: Compared with germline, one end of the junction differs, possibly owing to a read error. The chain joins TRBV5-6 to TRBJ1-5, with TRBD1 identical over 11 bases. CDR1 and CDR2 (germline): SGHDT, YYEEEE. The length of the CDR3 is 15 residues. The CDR3 region is CAGSSPGQGGEPQHF. The CDR3 DNA follows: TGTGCCGGCAGCTCACCGGGACAGGGGGGAGAGCCCCAGCATTTT.

This clone was seen more than once but under ten times. V gene TRBV7-2 combines with J gene TRBJ2-2; a possible D gene is TRBD2 (7 bases). This CDR3 contains 16 residues. Per germline, CDR1 SGHTA and CDR2 FQGNSA. V lost 7 bases, J lost 5 bases, and 20 bases lay in between. CDR3 sequence: CASTTTGGAGTGELFF. The CDR3 bases are TGTGCCAGCACTACTACTGGGGGGGCGGGGACCGGGGAGCTGTTTTTT.